These 3 T cell receptor beta chains were sequenced from one sample in a study of cytomegalovirus exposure and HLA in healthy donors. It was with 60 Vbeta and 13 Jbeta primers that the PCR ran. Sequenced by immunoSEQ multiplex PCR; TCRdb stores in-frame clones only, minus some. The table has more than 95,000 clones, over 60% seen once; the top ten hold around 5%. Material for sequencing was PBMCs. The source of these receptors is a woman aged 18-30 years in good health and CMV-seropositive.

V usage is TRBV2 and J usage is TRBJ2-7; 9 nucleotides line up with TRBD1. CDR3 length: 15 amino acids. The germline CDR1 and CDR2 sequences are SNHLY and FYNNEI. The ends lost 3 bases at V and 5 bases at J; junction bases unmatched: 8. The CDR3 spells CASSDQDRGIDEQYF. CDR3 nucleotide sequence: TGTGCCAGCAGTGATCAGGACAGGGGAATCGACGAGCAGTACTTC.

This chain joins TRBV10-1 and TRBJ2-7; possible D gene TRBD2, 6 bases. V lost 2 bases to trimming and J lost 4 bases, with 6 bases between them. The CDR3 is 12 residues long. CDR1 and CDR2 (germline): WNHNN, SYGVQD (reference sequence). CDR3 loop: CASSEAGYEQYF. CDR3 coding DNA: TGCGCCAGCAGTGAGGCGGGGTACGAGCAGTACTTC.

The chain recombines TRBV6-1 with TRBJ1-1; D ambiguous. Trimming removed 7 bases at V and 4 bases at J, with 16 bases between. This CDR3 has 14 amino acids. Germline loops: CDR1 MNHNS, CDR2 SASEGT. The CDR3 loop is CASILLEAITEAFF. CDR3 DNA: TGTGCCAGCATCCTCCTTGAAGCGATCACTGAAGCTTTCTTT.